This is a list of T cell receptor beta chains from one sample in a study of T cell responses to AZD1222 COVID-19 vaccine. Measured with immunoSEQ multiplex PCR; TCRdb has only the in-frame clones, and not every one. The sample has more than 120,000 clones, 85% to 95% seen once. The starting material was peripheral blood, obtained 28 days after the second AZD1222 dose. These TCRs come from an adult who received the AZD1222 COVID-19 vaccine. Both conserved end residues are part of each CDR3. Fields, in order: D gene, J gene, V gene, CDR3 protein, CDR3 DNA. The D gene is left open where the match is weak.

>-|TRBJ1-5|TRBV10-2
CASSEVTGKDQPQHF
TGCGCCAGCAGTGAGGTTACAGGAAAGGATCAGCCCCAGCATTTT
>TRBD1|TRBJ2-5|TRBV5-5
CASSLEDRVWETQYF
TGTGCCAGCAGCTTGGAGGACAGGGTTTGGGAGACCCAGTACTTC
>TRBD2|TRBJ2-1|TRBV27
CASSLMGGRTAYNEQFF
TGTGCCAGCAGTTTAATGGGCGGGAGGACCGCCTACAATGAGCAGTTCTTC
>-|TRBJ2-3|TRBV6-4
CASSDSSADTQYF
TGTGCCAGCAGTGACTCCTCGGCAGATACGCAGTATTTT
>TRBD2|TRBJ2-2|TRBV9
CASSVFGGATGELFF
TGTGCCAGCAGCGTATTCGGGGGGGCCACCGGGGAGCTGTTTTTT
>-|TRBJ2-6|TRBV28
CASKTGFFSGANVLTF
TGTGCCAGCAAAACAGGGTTCTTCTCTGGGGCCAACGTCCTGACTTTC
>-|TRBJ2-6|TRBV5-4
CASSLKVGANVLTF
TGTGCCAGCAGCTTGAAAGTCGGGGCCAACGTCCTGACTTTC
>-|TRBJ1-5|TRBV28
CASSSGGGFRNQPQHF
TGTGCCAGCAGTTCCGGGGGCGGGTTTCGCAATCAGCCCCAGCATTTT
>TRBD2|TRBJ2-3|TRBV7-9
CASSALLRGVSTDTQYF
TGTGCCAGCAGCGCCTTGCTGCGGGGGGTAAGCACAGATACGCAGTATTTT
>-|TRBJ1-5|TRBV28
CASTADRYNQPQHF
TGTGCCAGCACCGCCGACAGGTACAATCAGCCCCAGCATTTT
>TRBD1|TRBJ1-1|TRBV6-5
CASSSDRALHPKAFF
TGTGCCAGCAGTTCAGACAGGGCCCTTCATCCCAAAGCTTTCTTT
>TRBD1|TRBJ2-3|TRBV5-1
CASSLTFGTGLQTDTQYF
TGCGCCAGCAGCTTGACGTTCGGGACAGGCCTCCAAACAGATACGCAGTATTTT
>-|TRBJ1-1|TRBV18
CASSPPGGHGGDTEAFF
TGTGCCAGCTCACCACCGGGCGGGCATGGTGGTGACACTGAAGCTTTCTTT
>-|TRBJ1-2|TRBV27
CASSLKGGEKSYGYTF
TGTGCCAGCAGTTTAAAGGGTGGAGAAAAAAGTTATGGCTACACCTTC
>-|TRBJ1-2|TRBV10-3
CAISGTANYGYTF
TGTGCCATCAGTGGGACAGCAAACTATGGCTACACCTTC
>-|TRBJ1-1|TRBV30
CAWSLHVTEAFF
TGTGCCTGGAGTCTCCACGTCACTGAAGCTTTCTTT
>-|TRBJ1-5|TRBV7-9
CASSPEGYQPQHF
TGTGCCAGCAGCCCGGAAGGATATCAGCCCCAGCATTTT
>TRBD2|TRBJ2-1|TRBV3-1/TRBV3-2
CASSQVGGRGSYNEQFF
TGTGCCAGCAGCCAAGTGGGCGGGAGAGGATCCTACAATGAGCAGTTCTTC